This T cell receptor beta chain was captured by sequencing in a study of Ad26.COV2.S vaccination and SARS-CoV-2 variants. The assay was immunoSEQ multiplex PCR, and TCRdb's table has in-frame clones only and misses some. The sample shows 46,000 or so clones, roughly four fifths of them seen only once. About this clone: Antigen: not known.

Study results and limitations: Analytic work on TCR breadth and depth might have understated the full extent of total T cell responses. Placebo recipients and vaccine recipients were similar in non-spike TCR breadth. Spike-specific TCR breadth ran higher among vaccine recipients than placebo recipients.

This CDR3 contains 18 residues. Material: peripheral blood, obtained after recovery from COVID-19. This TCR came from a human donor who had recovered from COVID-19. The chain uses TRBV1 and TRBJ1-3; no DNA check was done on the table's D call, TRBD1. TRBV1 has pseudogene status. The CDR3 DNA reads TGCACCAGCAGCCAAGGTAGAGTAGACATGAGCTCTGGAAACACCATATATTTT. Protein sequence: CTSSQGRVDMSSGNTIYF.